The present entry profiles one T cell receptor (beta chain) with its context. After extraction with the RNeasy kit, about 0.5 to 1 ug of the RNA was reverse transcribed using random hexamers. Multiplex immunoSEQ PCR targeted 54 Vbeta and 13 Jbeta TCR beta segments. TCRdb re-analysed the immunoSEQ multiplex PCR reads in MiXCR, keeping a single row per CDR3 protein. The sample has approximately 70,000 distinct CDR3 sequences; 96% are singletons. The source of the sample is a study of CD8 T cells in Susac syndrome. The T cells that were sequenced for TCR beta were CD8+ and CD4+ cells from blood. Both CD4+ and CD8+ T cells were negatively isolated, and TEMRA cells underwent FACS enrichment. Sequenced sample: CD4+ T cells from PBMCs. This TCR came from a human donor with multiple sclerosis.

CDR3 DNA: TGTGCCAGCAGTCGACAGGGAGGGGGCAATGAGCAGTTCTTC. Protein product: CASSRQGGGNEQFF. The chain employs TRBV12-3 or TRBV12-4 and TRBJ2-1; D may correspond to TRBD1 or TRBD2 (7 bases each). Trimming pared 5 bases from V and 6 bases from J, leaving 14 bases between. The CDR3 is made up of 14 amino acids.